The source of this T cell receptor (beta chain) is a study of CD4 and CD8 cells across lung adenocarcinoma regions. This clonotype has only a few counts. Each CDR3 protein is one row after TCRdb ran MiXCR on the PCR reads. The sample consists of about 25,000 distinct CDR3 sequences, 53% of them appearing once. This CDR3 region has 15 residues. Losses at the gene ends were 7 bases for V and 10 bases for J; bases not matched to a gene: 10. Germline loops: CDR1 MNHNS, CDR2 SASEGT. The sequence derives from a male donor with lung adenocarcinoma. The CD4 and CD8 labels of this study may be unreliable. The chain combines TRBV6-1 with TRBJ2-1; TRBD2 aligns across 13 bases. The sequenced sample consisted of CD8+ T cells from the center of a lung tumor. CDR3 protein: CASKLAGGPISEQFF. CDR3 coding DNA: TGTGCCAGCAAACTAGCGGGAGGGCCCATTTCCGAGCAGTTCTTC.